The 14 T cell receptor beta chains given below trace back to one sample, sequenced in a study of STAT5B mutations in CD4+ large granular lymphocyte leukemia. Sequencing used immunoSEQ multiplex PCR; TCRdb keeps in-frame clones, though not all of them. This sample has about 48,000 clones, with less than 85% found just once. The sample was CD4+ T cells from blood buffy coats. These TCRs come from a human donor in good health.

The chain uses TRBV5-1 and TRBJ1-3; a possible D gene is TRBD1 (5 bases). V was trimmed by 4 bases and J by 0 bases, leaving 11 bases between them. Germline V gives CDR1 SGHRS, CDR2 YFSETQ. This CDR3 has 15 residues. CDR3 sequence (DNA): TGCGCCAGCAGCGCCGACAGTAACTCTGGAAACACCATATATTTT. It translates to CASSADSNSGNTIYF.

This chain uses TRBV6-6 with TRBJ2-1; 8 positions agree with TRBD1. Germline CDR1 MNHNY, CDR2 SVGAGI (reference sequence). After removal of 2 bases from V and 6 bases from J, the junction contained 6 bases not matched to a gene. This CDR3 is 15 amino acids long. The DNA of the CDR3 is TGTGCCAGCAGTTACAGCAGGGGGCGTTCCAATGAGCAGTTCTTC. Its translation: CASSYSRGRSNEQFF.

This rearrangement joins TRBV5-1 to TRBJ2-1, with D maybe TRBD2 (6 bases). Between the trimmed V and J ends, which lost 1 base and 9 bases, there was a span of 14 bases. The CDR3 runs to 14 residues. The germline V gene has CDR1 SGHRS and CDR2 YFSETQ. This CDR3 is CASSLSQAGIEQFF. For the CDR3, the DNA is TGCGCCAGCAGCTTGTCGCAGGCGGGGATTGAGCAGTTCTTC.

This sequence joins TRBV7-8 and TRBJ1-2, with 7 bases fitting TRBD1. After removal of 1 base from V and 8 bases from J, the junction contained 4 bases not matched to a gene. The germline V gene has CDR1 SGHVS and CDR2 FQNEAQ. The CDR3 spans 13 residues. In DNA, the CDR3 is TGTGCCAGCAGCTTAGGACAGGGCTCAGGCTACACCTTC. Translated: CASSLGQGSGYTF. Combining the CDR3 with reference TRBV7-8 and TRBJ1-2 gives the whole variable domain GAGVSQSPRYKVAKRGQDVALRCDPISGHVSLFWYQQALGQGPEFLTYFQNEAQLDKSGLPSDRFFAERPEGSVSTLKIQRTQQEDSAVYLCASSLGQGSGYTFGSGTRLTVV.

The rearrangement links TRBV15 to TRBJ2-7; 8 bases line up with TRBD2. V shed 3 bases, J shed 4 bases, and the junction held 8 bases outside the gene matches. Germline V lookup: CDR1 LNHNV, CDR2 YYDKDF (reference sequence). This CDR3 has 15 residues. Here the CDR3 reads CATSSASTGGYEQYF. CDR3 sequence (DNA): TGTGCCACCAGCAGTGCGTCGACGGGGGGGTACGAGCAGTACTTC.

The rearrangement uses TRBV5-4 and TRBJ1-1; 10 bases align to TRBD1. The V gene's germline CDR1 is SGHNT and CDR2 YYREEE (reference sequence). The CDR3 spans 16 residues. J lost 5 bases, V lost 4 bases, and 11 bases had no gene match. In nucleotides, the CDR3 is TGTGCCAGCAGCCTGGGACAGGGGCCCCAGGGTACTGAAGCTTTCTTT. Amino acid sequence: CASSLGQGPQGTEAFF.

The rearrangement joins TRBV6-1 to TRBJ2-4; 8 bases align to TRBD2. V shed 1 base, J shed 0 bases, and the junction held 5 bases outside the gene matches. Germline CDR1 is MNHNS and CDR2 is SASEGT. CDR3 length: 17 amino acids. CDR3 sequence reads: CASSEVERGLAKNIQYF. The CDR3 region has the DNA TGTGCCAGCAGTGAAGTGGAGCGGGGGCTAGCCAAAAACATTCAGTACTTC.

The gene calls are TRBV28 and TRBJ2-5, with D possibly being TRBD2 (6 bases). The CDR3 has 15 amino acids. V was shortened by 7 bases and J by 9 bases, with 24 bases between the two germline ends. In germline, CDR1 is MDHEN, CDR2 SYDVKM. CDR3 in DNA: TGTGCCAGCAATTCGGGGGTGCGTATTTGGGAGTCCCAGTACTTC. It specifies CASNSGVRIWESQYF.

This clone showed up just a few times. The chain is built from TRBV4-2 and TRBJ2-2, with D tentatively TRBD1 (5 bases). V was trimmed by 1 base and J by 2 bases, leaving 8 bases between them. CDR3 length equals 15 residues. The V gene's germline CDR1 is LGHNA and CDR2 YNFKEQ. As DNA, the CDR3 is TGTGCCAGCAGCCAAGCCAGGGCTAACACCGGGGAGCTGTTTTTT. Translation: CASSQARANTGELFF.

This chain links TRBV18 with TRBJ2-1, with D possibly TRBD2 on 5 matching bases. Between the trimmed V and J ends, which lost 2 bases and 5 bases, there was a span of 10 bases. Germline-derived CDR1 and CDR2 are KGHSH and LQKENI. The CDR3 has 14 residues. The CDR3 region has the DNA TGTGCCAGCTCACCATTTGCGGGTGACAATGAGCAGTTCTTC. It translates to CASSPFAGDNEQFF.

The CDR3 DNA reads as TGTGCCAGCAGCCGATCTAGCGGGGGGGCCGTGGAGACCCAGTACTTC. Translation: CASSRSSGGAVETQYF. The chain links TRBV27 to TRBJ2-5; 12 bases map to TRBD2. V lost 6 bases and J lost 5; bases outside the gene matches: 10. The length of the CDR3 is 16 residues. Germline V gene sequence: CDR1 MNHEY, CDR2 SMNVEV (reference sequence).

CDR3 coding DNA: TGCGCCAGCAGCACCTACCACGGAGATGAGCAGTTCTTC. This codes for CASSTYHGDEQFF. This chain uses TRBV5-1 with TRBJ2-1; D remains ambiguous. V was clipped by 4 bases and J by 8 bases, with 13 bases between them. Germline CDR1 and CDR2: SGHRS and YFSETQ. There are 13 residues in the CDR3. The full variable domain, its missing parts supplied by reference TRBV5-1 and TRBJ2-1, is KAGVTQTPRYLIKTRGQQVTLSCSPISGHRSVSWYQQTPGQGLQFLFEYFSETQRNKGNFPGRFSGRQFSNSRSEMNVSTLELGDSALYLCASSTYHGDEQFFGPGTRLTVL.

The rearrangement joins TRBV5-6 to TRBJ1-2, with D tentatively TRBD1 (6 bases). The CDR3 extends over 13 amino acids. The V end lost 7 bases, the J end lost 4 bases, and 14 bases lay between the germline ends. Germline CDR1 and CDR2: SGHDT and YYEEEE. The CDR3 sequence: CASQWGGLYGYTF. The CDR3 bases are TGTGCCAGCCAGTGGGGGGGCCTCTATGGCTACACCTTC.

Only a few counts were recorded for this clone. This rearrangement joins TRBV7-8 to TRBJ1-6; no firm D call. Between the trimmed V and J ends, which lost 4 bases and 7 bases, there was a span of 11 bases. From germline, CDR1 is SGHVS and CDR2 FQNEAQ. The CDR3 has 14 amino acids. The CDR3 loop reads CASSSPPVNSPLHF. The CDR3 DNA reads TGTGCCAGCAGCTCCCCCCCAGTCAATTCACCCCTCCACTTT.